The rows below give T cell receptor beta chains drawn from one sample of a study of CD8 T cells in ankylosing spondylitis. TCRdb re-analysed the 5' RACE reads in MiXCR, keeping a single row per CDR3 protein. The sample holds fewer than 250,000 distinct CDR3 sequences; more than 9% are singletons and the top ten take less than 3%. Sequences were obtained from blood, either unsorted or a sorted T cell fraction (not recorded which). These receptors were taken from a male donor with ankylosing spondylitis or in good health (not recorded which). Both conserved end residues are part of each CDR3. The D gene is left open where the match is weak. Where a row states a size, it is once, few, many or the class of an expanded clone; other rows omit it.

TGCAGTGCTAACGACAGGGATCGGGGTTGGAATTCACCCCTCCACTTT,CSANDRDRGWNSPLHF,TRBV20-1,16,many,TRBD1,TRBJ1-6
TGTGCCAGCAGCTTGTGGGGGGGAAGCACAGATACGCAGTATTTT,CASSLWGGSTDTQYF,TRBV5-1,15,many,TRBD2,TRBJ2-3
TGTGCCAGCAGTGCCGGGACTAGCGTCCGCTACGAGCAGTACTTC,CASSAGTSVRYEQYF,TRBV12-3/TRBV12-4,15,many,TRBD2,TRBJ2-7
TGTGCCATCACCTTAGGTACGGGCTCTGGAAACACCATATATTTT,CAITLGTGSGNTIYF,TRBV10-3,15,many,NA,TRBJ1-3
TGTGCCAGCGCCCAGCAAGACCTTACAGATACGCAGTATTTT,CASAQQDLTDTQYF,TRBV3-1,14,NA,NA,TRBJ2-3
TGTGCCTGGAGCGGGACAGGGACAACCTACGAGCAGTACTTC,CAWSGTGTTYEQYF,TRBV30,14,many,TRBD1,TRBJ2-7
TGTGCCAGCATGGAGGAGTTTAGGCCGGATACGCAGTATTTT,CASMEEFRPDTQYF,TRBV6-1,14,NA,NA,TRBJ2-3
TGTGCCAGCAGCCCAGATCTCGACAGGGGCACTAGCGGGTTACAGTTCTTC,CASSPDLDRGTSGLQFF,TRBV21-1,17,many,NA,TRBJ2-1
TGTGCCAGCACCTCGAACCCGAACACCGGGGAGCTGTTTTTT,CASTSNPNTGELFF,TRBV6-1,14,many,NA,TRBJ2-2
TGTGCCAGCAGTTGGAGAAGCGGGGGGGCCGAAATGCAGTTCTTC,CASSWRSGGAEMQFF,TRBV12-3/TRBV12-4,15,many,TRBD2,TRBJ2-1
TGTGCCAGCAGCTTAATAGCAGATACGCAGTATTTT,CASSLIADTQYF,TRBV7-9,12,many,NA,TRBJ2-3
TGTGCCAGCAGTTTGAGCTCAGGCGCTGAAGCTTTCTTT,CASSLSSGAEAFF,TRBV27,13,many,NA,TRBJ1-1
TGTGCCATCAGTGAGTCGAAATGGCTAGGGTTGGAACCCCTCCACTTT,CAISESKWLGLEPLHF,TRBV10-3,16,many,NA,TRBJ1-6
TGTGCCAGCAGGCCCACGGGACACATATTAGAGACCCAGTACTTC,CASRPTGHILETQYF,TRBV6-2/TRBV6-3,15,many,NA,TRBJ2-5
TGTGCCAGCAGGAGTCTTCCGGGACAGGGTTTAGGTCAGCCCCAGCATTTT,CASRSLPGQGLGQPQHF,TRBV6-2/TRBV6-3,17,many,TRBD1,TRBJ1-5
TGCGCCAGCGCAGGGACACTAAACAATGAGCAGTTCTTC,CASAGTLNNEQFF,TRBV5-1,13,many,NA,TRBJ2-1
TGTGCCAGCAGTGAATTTTCCTACAATGAGCAGTTCTTC,CASSEFSYNEQFF,TRBV2,13,few,NA,TRBJ2-1
TGTGCCAGCAGCACCGGGACAGGGGGTCAAAATACGCAGTATTTT,CASSTGTGGQNTQYF,TRBV7-2,15,many,TRBD1,TRBJ2-3
TGTGCCAGCAGTCAGGACTCCCGGCTAGTAGACACTGAAGCTTTCTTT,CASSQDSRLVDTEAFF,TRBV6-1,16,many,NA,TRBJ1-1
TGTGCCAGCAGTGATCCCCCGGGAGAGCAGTACTTC,CASSDPPGEQYF,TRBV25-1,12,many,NA,TRBJ2-7
TGTGCCAGCTCACCTCTGCCGGGAACTAAGACCACAGATACGCAGTATTTT,CASSPLPGTKTTDTQYF,TRBV18,17,NA,NA,TRBJ2-3
TGTGCCAGCAGTGAATACAGGGGGCAGTCACCCCTCCACTTT,CASSEYRGQSPLHF,TRBV25-1,14,many,TRBD1,TRBJ1-6
TGTGCCAGCAGCCTGATTGGGAGAAACACCGGGGAGCTGTTTTTT,CASSLIGRNTGELFF,TRBV5-6,15,many,NA,TRBJ2-2
TGTGCCAGCAGCTTATCGCGGGCGGGGTCCACTGAAGCTTTCTTT,CASSLSRAGSTEAFF,TRBV7-6,15,few,NA,TRBJ1-1
TGCGCCAGCAGCCAAGAATTGGGGTTGACTGGAAACACCATATATTTT,CASSQELGLTGNTIYF,TRBV4-1,16,many,NA,TRBJ1-3
TGCGCCAGCAGCTTGATTGGGGAGGACACTGAAGCTTTCTTT,CASSLIGEDTEAFF,TRBV5-1,14,NA,NA,TRBJ1-1
TGTGCCAGCAGCTCCAGACGGGAGACAACTAATGAAAAACTGTTTTTT,CASSSRRETTNEKLFF,TRBV7-2,16,many,NA,TRBJ1-4
TGTGCCAGCAGCCAAGTGCAGGGCACCGGGGAGCTGTTTTTT,CASSQVQGTGELFF,TRBV3-1,14,NA,NA,TRBJ2-2
TGTGCCAGCAGCCCGTCGGGGTTCCGGGAGCTGTTTTTT,CASSPSGFRELFF,TRBV11-3,13,few,NA,TRBJ2-2
TGCAGTGCTAGAAGACTAGCGGGGGAGGGAGATACGCAGTATTTT,CSARRLAGEGDTQYF,TRBV20-1,15,many,TRBD2,TRBJ2-3
TGTGCCAGTAGTGGGACAGATAGTACCAATAGCAATCAGCCCCAGCATTTT,CASSGTDSTNSNQPQHF,TRBV19,17,NA,TRBD1,TRBJ1-5
TGTGCCAGCAGGTCCAACACCGGGGAGCTGTTTTTT,CASRSNTGELFF,TRBV10-1,12,many,NA,TRBJ2-2
TGTGCCAGCAGCTTAGGGGACAGCACTGAAGCTTTCTTT,CASSLGDSTEAFF,TRBV11-3,13,NA,TRBD1,TRBJ1-1
TGTGCCAGTACCGACAGGGGCCCGCACACTGAAGCTTTCTTT,CASTDRGPHTEAFF,TRBV6-1,14,many,TRBD1,TRBJ1-1
TGTGCCAGCAGCTTACCGGGGACGGATGATAATGAAAAACTGTTTTTT,CASSLPGTDDNEKLFF,TRBV7-7,16,many,NA,TRBJ1-4
TGTGCCAGCTCACCACCGACGGGAGGAAGTCGCGAGCAGTACTTC,CASSPPTGGSREQYF,TRBV18,15,few,TRBD2,TRBJ2-7
TGTGCCAGCAGGTTTTTGGGCAGGGATCGAGCTTTCTTT,CASRFLGRDRAFF,TRBV6-2/TRBV6-3,13,many,NA,TRBJ1-1
TGTGCCAGCTCACCAGTTAGCGGGAGCGCAGCGAGCACAGATACGCAGTATTTT,CASSPVSGSAASTDTQYF,TRBV18,18,many,TRBD2,TRBJ2-3
TGCAGTGCCAAGGGGGTCGTTGGCCCTGAAGCTTTCTTT,CSAKGVVGPEAFF,TRBV20-1,13,few,NA,TRBJ1-1
TGTGCCAGCAGCCGAACAGGGCAGGGATGGGGAATGAACACTGAAGCTTTCTTT,CASSRTGQGWGMNTEAFF,TRBV6-1,18,many,NA,TRBJ1-1
TGTGCCAGCAGTTTACGCGGACTAGCGGTGAATGAGCAGTTCTTC,CASSLRGLAVNEQFF,TRBV12-3/TRBV12-4,15,many,TRBD2,TRBJ2-1
TGTGCCAGCAGTGAGACTAACTATGGCTACACCTTC,CASSETNYGYTF,TRBV12-3/TRBV12-4,12,many,NA,TRBJ1-2
TGCGCCAGCAGTACAGCAGCCACAGATACGCAGTATTTT,CASSTAATDTQYF,TRBV5-1,13,many,NA,TRBJ2-3
TGCGCCAGCAGCTTGATGGCGGGAGGGCTGAACGAGCAGTACTTC,CASSLMAGGLNEQYF,TRBV5-1,15,many,TRBD2,TRBJ2-7
TGCGCCAGCAGTCGAGGGTCGGGCGAGCAGTACTTC,CASSRGSGEQYF,TRBV5-1,12,many,NA,TRBJ2-7